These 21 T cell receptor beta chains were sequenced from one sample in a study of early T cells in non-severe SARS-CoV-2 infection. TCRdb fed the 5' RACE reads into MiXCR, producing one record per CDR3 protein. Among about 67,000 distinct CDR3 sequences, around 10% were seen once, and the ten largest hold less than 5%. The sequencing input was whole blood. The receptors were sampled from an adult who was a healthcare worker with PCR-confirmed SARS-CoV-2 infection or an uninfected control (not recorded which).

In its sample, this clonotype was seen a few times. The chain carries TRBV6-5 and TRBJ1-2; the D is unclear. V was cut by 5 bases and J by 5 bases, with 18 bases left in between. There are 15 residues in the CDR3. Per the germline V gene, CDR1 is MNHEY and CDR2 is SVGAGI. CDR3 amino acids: CASSRLRPAQYGYTF. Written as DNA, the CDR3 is TGTGCCAGCAGTAGACTGCGGCCCGCCCAGTATGGCTACACCTTC.

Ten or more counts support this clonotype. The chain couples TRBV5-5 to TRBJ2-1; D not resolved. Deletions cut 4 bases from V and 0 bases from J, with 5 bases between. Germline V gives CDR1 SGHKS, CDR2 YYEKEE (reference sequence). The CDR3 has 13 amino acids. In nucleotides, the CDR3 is TGTGCCAGCAGCCCCTACTCCTACAATGAGCAGTTCTTC. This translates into CASSPYSYNEQFF.

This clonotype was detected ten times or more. Written as DNA, the CDR3 is TGCGCCAGCAGGTGGGGGACTAGCGGCCAAGAGACCCAGTACTTC. Its protein is CASRWGTSGQETQYF. This sequence joins TRBV5-1 and TRBJ2-5, with 11 bases lining up with TRBD2. J gave up 1 base and V 5 bases, and 4 bases lay outside the gene matches. Germline V CDR1 and CDR2: SGHRS, YFSETQ. This CDR3 is 15 amino acids long.

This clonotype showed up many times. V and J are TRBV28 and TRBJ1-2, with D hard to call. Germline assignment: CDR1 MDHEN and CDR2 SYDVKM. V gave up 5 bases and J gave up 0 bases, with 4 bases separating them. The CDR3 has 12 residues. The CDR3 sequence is CASSTTNYGYTF. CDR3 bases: TGTGCCAGCAGTACCACTAACTATGGCTACACCTTC.

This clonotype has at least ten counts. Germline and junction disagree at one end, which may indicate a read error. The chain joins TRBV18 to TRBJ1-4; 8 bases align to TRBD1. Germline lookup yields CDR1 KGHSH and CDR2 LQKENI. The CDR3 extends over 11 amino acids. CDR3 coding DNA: TGTGCCAGCTCATTGACAGGGGAGCAGGTTTTT. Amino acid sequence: CASSLTGEQVF.

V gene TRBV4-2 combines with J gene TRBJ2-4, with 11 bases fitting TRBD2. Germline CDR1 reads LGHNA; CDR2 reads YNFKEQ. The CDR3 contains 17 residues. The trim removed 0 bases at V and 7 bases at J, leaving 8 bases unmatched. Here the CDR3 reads CASSQDQLAGGPNIQYF. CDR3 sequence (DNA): TGTGCCAGCAGCCAAGATCAGCTAGCGGGGGGTCCGAACATTCAGTACTTC.

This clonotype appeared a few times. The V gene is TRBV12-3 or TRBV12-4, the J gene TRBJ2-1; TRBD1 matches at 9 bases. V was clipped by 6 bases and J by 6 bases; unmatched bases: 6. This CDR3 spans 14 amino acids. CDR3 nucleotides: TGTGCCAGCAGCTTCCGGGACAGGGTCAATGAGCAGTTCTTC. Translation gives CASSFRDRVNEQFF.

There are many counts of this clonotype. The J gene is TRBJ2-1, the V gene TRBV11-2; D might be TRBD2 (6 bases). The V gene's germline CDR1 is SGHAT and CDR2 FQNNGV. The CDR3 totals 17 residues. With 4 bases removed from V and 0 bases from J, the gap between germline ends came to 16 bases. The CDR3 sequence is CASSSHLLGGSYNEQFF. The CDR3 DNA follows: TGTGCCAGCAGCTCCCACCTTTTGGGGGGCTCCTACAATGAGCAGTTCTTC.

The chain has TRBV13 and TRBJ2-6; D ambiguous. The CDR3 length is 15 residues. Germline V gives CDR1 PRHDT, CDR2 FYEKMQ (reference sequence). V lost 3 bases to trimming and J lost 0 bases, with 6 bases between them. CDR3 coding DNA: TGTGCCAGCAGCTTCTTGCCCTCTGGGGCCAACGTCCTGACTTTC. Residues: CASSFLPSGANVLTF.

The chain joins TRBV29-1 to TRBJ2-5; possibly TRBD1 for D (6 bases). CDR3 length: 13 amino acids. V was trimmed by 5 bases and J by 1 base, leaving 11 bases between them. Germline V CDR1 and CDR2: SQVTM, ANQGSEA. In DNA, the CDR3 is TGCAGCGTTATCGGACAGCTCCAAGAGACCCAGTACTTC. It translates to CSVIGQLQETQYF. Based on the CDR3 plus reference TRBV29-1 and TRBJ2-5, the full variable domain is SAVISQKPSRDICQRGTSLTIQCQVDSQVTMMFWYRQQPGQSLTLIATANQGSEATYESGFVIDKFPISRPNLTFSTLTVSNMSPEDSSIYLCSVIGQLQETQYFGPGTRLLVL.

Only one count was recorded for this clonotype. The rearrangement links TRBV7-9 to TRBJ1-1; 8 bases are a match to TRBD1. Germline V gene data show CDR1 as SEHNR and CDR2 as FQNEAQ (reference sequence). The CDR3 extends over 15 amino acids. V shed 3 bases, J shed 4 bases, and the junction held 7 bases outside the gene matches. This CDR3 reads CASSFGQGGGTEAFF. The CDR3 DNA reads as TGTGCCAGCAGCTTCGGACAGGGCGGAGGCACTGAAGCTTTCTTT.

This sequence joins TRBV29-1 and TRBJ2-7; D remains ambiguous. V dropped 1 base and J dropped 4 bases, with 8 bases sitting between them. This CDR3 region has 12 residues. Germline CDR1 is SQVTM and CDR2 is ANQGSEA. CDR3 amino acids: CSVEASQYEQYF. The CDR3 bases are TGCAGCGTTGAAGCCTCGCAGTACGAGCAGTACTTC.

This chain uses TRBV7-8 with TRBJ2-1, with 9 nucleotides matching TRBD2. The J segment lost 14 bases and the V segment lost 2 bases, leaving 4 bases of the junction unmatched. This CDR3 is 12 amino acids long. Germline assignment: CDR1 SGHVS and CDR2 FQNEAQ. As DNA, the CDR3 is TGTGCCAGCAGCTTATCACTAGCGGGTGAGTTCTTC. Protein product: CASSLSLAGEFF.

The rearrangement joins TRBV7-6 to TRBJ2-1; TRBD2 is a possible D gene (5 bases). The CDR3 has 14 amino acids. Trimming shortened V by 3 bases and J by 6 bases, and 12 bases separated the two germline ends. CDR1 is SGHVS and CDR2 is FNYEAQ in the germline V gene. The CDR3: CASSFRPSGNEQFF. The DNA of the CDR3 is TGTGCCAGCAGCTTCCGACCAAGCGGCAATGAGCAGTTCTTC.

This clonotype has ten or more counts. The CDR3 bases are TGTGCCAGCAGTGTTGGGGACAGGGCCTACTCACCCCTCCACTTT. It is translated as CASSVGDRAYSPLHF. The chain combines TRBV6-5 with TRBJ1-6, with 9 bases that match TRBD1. Looked up from germline, CDR1 is MNHEY and CDR2 is SVGAGI. The CDR3 has 15 residues. Trimming cost V 5 bases and J 10 bases; bases outside gene matches: 9.

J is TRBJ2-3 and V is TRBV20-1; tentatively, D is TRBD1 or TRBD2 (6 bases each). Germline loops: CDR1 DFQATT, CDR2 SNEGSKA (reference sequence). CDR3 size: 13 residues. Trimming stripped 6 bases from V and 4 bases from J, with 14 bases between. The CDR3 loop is CSAGGFGADTQYF. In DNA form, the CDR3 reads TGCAGTGCAGGGGGGTTCGGAGCAGATACGCAGTATTTT.

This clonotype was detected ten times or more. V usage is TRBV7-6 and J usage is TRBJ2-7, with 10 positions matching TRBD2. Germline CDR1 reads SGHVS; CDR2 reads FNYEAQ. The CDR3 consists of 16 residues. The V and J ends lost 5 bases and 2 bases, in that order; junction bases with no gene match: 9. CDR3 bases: TGTGCCAGCAGCGCCGGACTAGCGGACGCTACCTACGAGCAGTACTTC. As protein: CASSAGLADATYEQYF.

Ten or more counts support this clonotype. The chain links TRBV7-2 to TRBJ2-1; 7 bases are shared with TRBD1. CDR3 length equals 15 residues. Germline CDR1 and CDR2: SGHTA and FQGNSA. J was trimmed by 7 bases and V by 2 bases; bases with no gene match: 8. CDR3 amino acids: CASSLWDSTGNEQFF. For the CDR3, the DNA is TGTGCCAGCAGCTTATGGGACAGTACGGGGAATGAGCAGTTCTTC. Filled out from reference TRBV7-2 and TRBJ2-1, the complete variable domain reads GAGVSQSPSNKVTEKGKDVELRCDPISGHTALYWYRQSLGQGLEFLIYFQGNSAPDKSGLPSDRFSAERTGGSVSTLTIQRTQQEDSAVYLCASSLWDSTGNEQFFGPGTRLTVL.

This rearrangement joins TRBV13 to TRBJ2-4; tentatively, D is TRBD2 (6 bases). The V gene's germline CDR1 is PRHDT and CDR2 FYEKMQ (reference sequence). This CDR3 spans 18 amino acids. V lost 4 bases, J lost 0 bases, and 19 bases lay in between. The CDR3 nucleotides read TGTGCCAGCAGCTCGGGACCTCGGATGGGGGGAGCCAAAAACATTCAGTACTTC. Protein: CASSSGPRMGGAKNIQYF.

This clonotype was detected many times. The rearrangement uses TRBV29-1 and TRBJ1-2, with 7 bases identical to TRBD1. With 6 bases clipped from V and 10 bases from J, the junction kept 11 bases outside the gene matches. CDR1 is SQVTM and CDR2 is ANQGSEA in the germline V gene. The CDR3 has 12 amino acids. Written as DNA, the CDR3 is TGCAGCGTGGACCGGGACAGCGCATCCTACACCTTC. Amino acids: CSVDRDSASYTF.

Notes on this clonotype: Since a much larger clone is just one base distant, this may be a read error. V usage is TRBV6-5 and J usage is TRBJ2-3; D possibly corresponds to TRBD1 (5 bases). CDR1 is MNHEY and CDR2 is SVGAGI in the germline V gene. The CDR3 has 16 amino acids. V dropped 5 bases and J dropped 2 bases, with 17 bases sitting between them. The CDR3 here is CASSRTQPITTDTQYF. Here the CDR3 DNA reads TGTGCCAGCAGTAGGACACAACCGATTACCACAGATACGCAGTATTTT.